This TCR beta chain is drawn from a study of T cell repertoires in cytomegalovirus infection. Looked up from germline, CDR1 is DFQATT and CDR2 is SNEGSKA (reference sequence). The CDR3 has 14 amino acids. Trimming cost V 4 bases and J 8 bases, with 20 bases left between them. TCRdb re-derived calls from the reads in MiXCR, one entry per CDR3 protein. The sample lists about 150,000 distinct CDR3 sequences; 20% to 30% were seen once. The source material was PBMCs. This clonotype originated in a human donor in good health (CMV status not recorded). Some clones in this sample may be carry-over from other donors' samples. V usage is TRBV20-1 and J usage is TRBJ1-2; tentative D call: TRBD1 (5 bases). The CDR3 protein is CSAKSGKSTIGYTF. CDR3 DNA sequence: TGCAGTGCTAAATCAGGGAAATCAACTATCGGCTACACCTTC.